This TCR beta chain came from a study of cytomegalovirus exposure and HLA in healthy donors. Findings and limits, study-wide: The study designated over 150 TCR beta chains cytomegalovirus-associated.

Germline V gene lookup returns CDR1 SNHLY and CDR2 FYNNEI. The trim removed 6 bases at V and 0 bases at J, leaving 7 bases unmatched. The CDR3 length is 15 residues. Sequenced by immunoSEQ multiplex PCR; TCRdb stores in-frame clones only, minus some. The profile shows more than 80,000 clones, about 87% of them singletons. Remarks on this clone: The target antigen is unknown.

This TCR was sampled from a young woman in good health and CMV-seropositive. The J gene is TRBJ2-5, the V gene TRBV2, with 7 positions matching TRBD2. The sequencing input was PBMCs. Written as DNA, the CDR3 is TGTGCCAGCAGGAGACTAGCCGCCCACCAAGAGACCCAGTACTTC. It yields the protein CASRRLAAHQETQYF.